This T cell receptor beta chain was retrieved from a study of blood T cell dynamics during melanoma immunotherapy. Study-level results: It remained unknown if the driving T cell clones were melanoma-specific.

The CDR3 is 17 amino acids. V shed 4 bases, J shed 5 bases, and the junction held 12 bases outside the gene matches. The germline V gene has CDR1 SGHRS and CDR2 YFSETQ. Time point indicated: pre-treatment baseline. Worth noting for this clone: Antigen specificity is unknown.

Clones were read by immunoSEQ multiplex PCR, and TCRdb kept only the in-frame ones, dropping some. The table has over 10,000 clones, roughly 80% seen once. V and J are TRBV5-1 and TRBJ2-5; 12 bases fit TRBD1. The receptor's source is a human donor with melanoma. The specimen was blood, collected from a patient treated with checkpoint blockade. CDR3 amino acids: CASSRITGTGGFETQYF. CDR3 nucleotides: TGCGCCAGCAGCCGGATTACCGGGACAGGGGGCTTTGAGACCCAGTACTTC.